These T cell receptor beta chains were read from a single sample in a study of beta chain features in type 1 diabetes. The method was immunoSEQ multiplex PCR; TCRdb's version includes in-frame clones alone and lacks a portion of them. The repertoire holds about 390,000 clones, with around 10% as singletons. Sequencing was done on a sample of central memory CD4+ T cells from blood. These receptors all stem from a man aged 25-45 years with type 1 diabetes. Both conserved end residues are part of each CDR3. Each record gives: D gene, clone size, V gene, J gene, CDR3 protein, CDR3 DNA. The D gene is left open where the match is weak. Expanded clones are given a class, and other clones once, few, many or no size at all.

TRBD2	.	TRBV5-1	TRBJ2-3	CASSLGLSGYDTQYF	TGCGCCAGCAGCCTCGGGCTTAGCGGGTATGATACGCAGTATTTT
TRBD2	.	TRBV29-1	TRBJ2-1	CSVELLANYNEQFF	TGCAGCGTTGAGTTACTAGCGAATTACAATGAGCAGTTCTTC
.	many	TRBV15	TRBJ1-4	CATRLNRDNEKLFF	TGTGCCACCAGGTTAAACAGGGATAATGAAAAACTGTTTTTT
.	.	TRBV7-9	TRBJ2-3	CASSLKAGDTQYF	TGTGCCAGCAGCTTAAAAGCGGGAGATACGCAGTATTTT
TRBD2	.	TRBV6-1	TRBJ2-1	CALASGSAYNEQFF	TGTGCCTTGGCCAGCGGGAGCGCCTACAATGAGCAGTTCTTC
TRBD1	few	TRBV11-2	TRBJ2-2	CASSFPATGATGELFF	TGTGCCAGCAGCTTCCCCGCGACAGGGGCTACCGGGGAGCTGTTTTTT
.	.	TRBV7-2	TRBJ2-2	CASSLGWQAGELFF	TGTGCCAGCAGCCTGGGGTGGCAGGCCGGGGAGCTGTTTTTT
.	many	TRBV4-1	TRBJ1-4	CASSLGDTEKLFF	TGCGCCAGCAGCTTAGGGGACACCGAAAAACTGTTTTTT
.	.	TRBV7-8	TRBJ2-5	CASSLYGQETQYF	TGTGCCAGCAGCTTATATGGCCAAGAGACCCAGTACTTC
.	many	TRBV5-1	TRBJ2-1	CASSSSRTTESIDEQFF	TGCGCCAGCAGCTCTTCCCGGACGACCGAGAGTATCGATGAGCAGTTCTTC
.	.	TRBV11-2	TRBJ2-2	CASSLYGIRNTGELFF	TGTGCCAGCAGCTTATACGGGATTAGGAACACCGGGGAGCTGTTTTTT
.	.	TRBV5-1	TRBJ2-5	CASSLGLQETQYF	TGCGCCAGCAGCTTGGGGTTGCAAGAGACCCAGTACTTC
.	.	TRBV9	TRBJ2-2	CASSPRTGRNTGELFF	TGTGCCAGCAGCCCCCGGACGGGGAGAAACACCGGGGAGCTGTTTTTT
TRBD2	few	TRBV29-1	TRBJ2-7	CSVSPRESPYEQYF	TGCAGCGTTAGTCCGCGGGAGTCCCCCTACGAGCAGTACTTC
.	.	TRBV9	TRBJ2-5	CASSVAGAQETQYF	TGTGCCAGCAGCGTAGCGGGGGCTCAAGAGACCCAGTACTTC
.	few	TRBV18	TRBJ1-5	CASSSGSNQPQHF	TGTGCCAGCTCTAGCGGAAGCAATCAGCCCCAGCATTTT
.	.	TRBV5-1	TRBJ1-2	CASSLVVGTRLANYGYTF	TGCGCCAGCAGCTTGGTCGTAGGTACTAGGCTAGCTAACTATGGCTACACCTTC
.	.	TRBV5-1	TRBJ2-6	CASSAGTVSGANVLTF	TGCGCCAGCAGTGCCGGGACGGTGTCTGGGGCCAACGTCCTGACTTTC
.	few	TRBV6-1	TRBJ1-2	CASSLREDYGYTF	TGTGCCAGCAGCCTCAGGGAGGACTATGGCTACACCTTC
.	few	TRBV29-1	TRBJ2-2	CSVEDLPLAGTGELFF	TGCAGCGTTGAAGATCTCCCACTAGCTGGCACCGGGGAGCTGTTTTTT
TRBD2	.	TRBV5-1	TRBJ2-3	CASRAGGGTDTQYF	TGCGCCAGCAGGGCTGGGGGGGGCACAGATACGCAGTATTTT
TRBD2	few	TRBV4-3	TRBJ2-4	CASSQEPSGSSTKNIQYF	TGCGCCAGCAGCCAAGAGCCTAGCGGGAGCTCTACCAAAAACATTCAGTACTTC
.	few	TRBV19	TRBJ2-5	CASSLGGGETQYF	TGTGCCAGTAGTCTCGGGGGCGGCGAGACCCAGTACTTC
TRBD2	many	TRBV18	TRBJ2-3	CATQGGLTDTQYF	TGTGCCACCCAGGGAGGGCTCACAGATACGCAGTATTTT
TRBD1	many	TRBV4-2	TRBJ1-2	CASSQEGQGRNGYTF	TGTGCCAGCAGCCAGGAGGGACAGGGAAGGAATGGCTACACCTTC
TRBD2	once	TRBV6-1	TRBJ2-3	CASSENSFGGVDTQYF	TGTGCCAGCAGTGAAAACTCGTTCGGGGGGGTAGATACGCAGTATTTT
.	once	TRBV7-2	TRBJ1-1	CASSSQGIEAFF	TGTGCCAGCAGCTCCCAGGGAATTGAAGCTTTCTTT
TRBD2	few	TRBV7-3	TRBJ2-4	CASSFSSGGGNIQYF	TGTGCCAGCAGCTTCTCCTCGGGAGGTGGGAACATTCAGTACTTC
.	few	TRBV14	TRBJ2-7	CASSQEGRDRAYEQYF	TGTGCCAGCAGCCAAGAGGGCCGGGACCGAGCCTACGAGCAGTACTTC
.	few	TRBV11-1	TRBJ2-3	CASNSRAGGDTQYF	TGTGCCAGCAACTCGAGGGCGGGCGGGGATACGCAGTATTTT
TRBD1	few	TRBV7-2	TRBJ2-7	CASSSSWPGRGRNEQYF	TGTGCCAGCAGCTCCTCCTGGCCGGGCAGGGGGCGGAACGAGCAGTACTTC
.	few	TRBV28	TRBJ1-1	CASSPAVGGRTEAFF	TGTGCCAGCAGTCCCGCAGTTGGGGGCAGGACTGAAGCTTTCTTT
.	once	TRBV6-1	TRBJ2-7	CASTIGQIYYEQYF	TGTGCCAGCACCATCGGACAGATTTACTACGAGCAATACTTC
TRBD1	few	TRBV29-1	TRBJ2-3	CSGDRGTDTQYF	TGCAGCGGGGACAGGGGCACAGATACGCAGTATTTT
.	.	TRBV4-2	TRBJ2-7	CASSLSWEAKLF	TGTGCCAGCAGCTTGTCGTGGGAGGCGAAACTCTTC
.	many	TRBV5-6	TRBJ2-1	CASSLAGQLEQFF	TGTGCCAGCAGCTTGGCCGGACAGCTGGAGCAGTTCTTC
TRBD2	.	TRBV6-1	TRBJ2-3	CASTPGGYSTDTQYF	TGTGCCAGCACCCCGGGGGGTTATAGCACAGATACGCAGTATTTT
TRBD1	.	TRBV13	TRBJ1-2	CASSLVGQGNSGYTF	TGTGCCAGCAGCTTAGTGGGACAGGGAAATTCTGGCTACACCTTC
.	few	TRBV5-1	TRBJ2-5	CASTGGREGETQYF	TGCGCCAGCACCGGGGGCAGGGAGGGAGAGACCCAGTACTTC
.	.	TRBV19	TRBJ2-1	CASQRDGAANEQFF	TGTGCCAGTCAACGGGACGGGGCCGCGAATGAGCAGTTCTTC
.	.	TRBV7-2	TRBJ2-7	CASTKTGAGDPYEQYF	TGTGCCAGCACTAAAACGGGGGCGGGAGACCCCTACGAGCAGTACTTC
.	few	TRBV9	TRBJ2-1	CASSAGLNNEQFF	TGTGCCAGCTCCGCAGGCTTAAACAATGAGCAGTTCTTC
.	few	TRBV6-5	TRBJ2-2	CASGGLTGELFF	TGTGCCAGCGGTGGACTTACCGGGGAGCTGTTTTTT
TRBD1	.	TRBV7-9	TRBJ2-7	CASSEGAREQYF	TGTGCCAGCAGTGAGGGGGCGCGTGAGCAGTACTTC
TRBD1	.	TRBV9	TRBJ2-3	CASSVGTQGAGYF	TGTGCCAGCAGCGTAGGTACCCAGGGGGCAGGGTATTTT
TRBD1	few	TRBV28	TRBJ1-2	CAMEDRQFGYTF	TGTGCGATGGAGGACAGGCAATTCGGCTACACCTTC
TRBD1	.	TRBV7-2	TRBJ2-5	CASSLPGTGGETQYF	TGTGCCAGCAGCTTACCCGGGACAGGGGGAGAGACCCAGTACTTC
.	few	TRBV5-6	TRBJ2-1	CASSRGGKEDEQFF	TGTGCCAGCAGCCGTGGCGGAAAGGAAGATGAGCAGTTCTTC
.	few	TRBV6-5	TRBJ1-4	CASAKRDQDEKLFF	TGTGCCAGCGCAAAGAGGGACCAGGATGAAAAACTGTTTTTT
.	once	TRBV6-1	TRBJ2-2	CASSERWGYNTGELFF	TGTGCCAGCAGTGAAAGATGGGGCTACAACACCGGGGAGCTGTTTTTT
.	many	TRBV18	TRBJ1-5	CASSVDINQPQHF	TGTGCCAGCTCAGTGGACATTAATCAGCCCCAGCATTTT
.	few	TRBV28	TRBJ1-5	CASSPPSYQPQHF	TGTGCCAGCAGTCCCCCTTCTTATCAGCCCCAGCATTTT